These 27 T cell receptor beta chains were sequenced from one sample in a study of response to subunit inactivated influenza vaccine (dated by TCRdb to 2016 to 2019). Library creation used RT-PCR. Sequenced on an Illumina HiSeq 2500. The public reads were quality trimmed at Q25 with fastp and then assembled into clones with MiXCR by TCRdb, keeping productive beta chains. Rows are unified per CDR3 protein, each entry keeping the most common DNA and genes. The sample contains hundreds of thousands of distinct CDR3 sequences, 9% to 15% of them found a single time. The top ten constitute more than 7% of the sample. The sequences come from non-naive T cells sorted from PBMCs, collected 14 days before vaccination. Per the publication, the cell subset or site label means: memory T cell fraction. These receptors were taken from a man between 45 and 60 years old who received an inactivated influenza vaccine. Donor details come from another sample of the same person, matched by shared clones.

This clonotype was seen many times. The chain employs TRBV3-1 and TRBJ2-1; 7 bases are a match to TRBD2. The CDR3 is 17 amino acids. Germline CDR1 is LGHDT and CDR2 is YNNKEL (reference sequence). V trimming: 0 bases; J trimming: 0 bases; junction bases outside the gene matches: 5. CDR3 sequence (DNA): TGTGCCAGCAGCCAAGATCGGGGGGACCTCTCCTACAATGAGCAGTTCTTC. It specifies CASSQDRGDLSYNEQFF.

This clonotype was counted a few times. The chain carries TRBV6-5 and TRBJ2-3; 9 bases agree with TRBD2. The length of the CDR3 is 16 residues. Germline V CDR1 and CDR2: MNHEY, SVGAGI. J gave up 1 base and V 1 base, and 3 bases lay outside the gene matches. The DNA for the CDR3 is TGTGCCAGCAGTTACTTTGTAGCGGGAGGCACAGATACGCAGTATTTT. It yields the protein CASSYFVAGGTDTQYF.

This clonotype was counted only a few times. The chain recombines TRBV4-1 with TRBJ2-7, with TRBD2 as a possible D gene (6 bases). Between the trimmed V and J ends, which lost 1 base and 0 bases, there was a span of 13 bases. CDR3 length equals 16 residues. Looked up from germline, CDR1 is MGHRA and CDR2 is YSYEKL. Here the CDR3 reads CASSQVPGLSSYEQYF. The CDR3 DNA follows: TGCGCCAGCAGCCAAGTACCGGGACTGAGCTCCTACGAGCAGTACTTC.

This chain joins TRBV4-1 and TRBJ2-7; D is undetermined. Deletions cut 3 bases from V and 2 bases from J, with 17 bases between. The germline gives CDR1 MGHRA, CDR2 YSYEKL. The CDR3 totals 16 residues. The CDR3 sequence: CASSQTAGTSTYEQYF. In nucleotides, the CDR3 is TGCGCCAGCAGCCAGACTGCCGGAACCAGCACCTACGAGCAGTACTTC.

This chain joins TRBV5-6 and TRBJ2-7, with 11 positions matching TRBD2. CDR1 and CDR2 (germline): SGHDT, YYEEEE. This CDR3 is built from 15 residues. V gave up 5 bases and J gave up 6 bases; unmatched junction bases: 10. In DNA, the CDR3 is TGTGCCAGCAGTTACGGACTAGCGGGCCCGGGCGAGCAGTACTTC. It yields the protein CASSYGLAGPGEQYF.

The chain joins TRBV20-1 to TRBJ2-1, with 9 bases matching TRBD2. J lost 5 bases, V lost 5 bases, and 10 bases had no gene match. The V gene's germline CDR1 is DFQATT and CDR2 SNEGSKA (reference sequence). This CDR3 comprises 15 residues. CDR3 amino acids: CSASRLADYNNEQFF. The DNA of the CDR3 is TGCAGTGCTTCCCGACTAGCGGACTATAACAATGAGCAGTTCTTC.

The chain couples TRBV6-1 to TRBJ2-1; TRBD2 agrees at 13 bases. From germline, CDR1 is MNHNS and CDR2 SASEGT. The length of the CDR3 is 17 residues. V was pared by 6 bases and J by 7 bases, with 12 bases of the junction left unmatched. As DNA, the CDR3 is TGTGCCAGCAGCCCCCGGACTAGCGGGGGAGTTCGGAATGAGCAGTTCTTC. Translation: CASSPRTSGGVRNEQFF.

In DNA, the CDR3 is TGTGCCAGCAGTTACCAGACAGCGTACGAGCAGTACTTC. It encodes CASSYQTAYEQYF. This rearrangement joins TRBV6-5 to TRBJ2-7; the D gene is possibly TRBD1 (5 bases). Germline V gene data show CDR1 as MNHEY and CDR2 as SVGAGI. The CDR3 runs 13 residues. The V end lost 2 bases, the J end lost 4 bases, and 9 bases lay between the germline ends.

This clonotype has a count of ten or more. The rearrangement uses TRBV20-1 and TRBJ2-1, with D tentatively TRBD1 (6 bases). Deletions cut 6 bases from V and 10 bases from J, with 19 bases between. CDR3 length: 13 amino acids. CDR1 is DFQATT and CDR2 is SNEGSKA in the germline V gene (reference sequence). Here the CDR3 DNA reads TGCAGTGCCATAAAGCCGGGACATTTCGAGCAGTTCTTC. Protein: CSAIKPGHFEQFF.

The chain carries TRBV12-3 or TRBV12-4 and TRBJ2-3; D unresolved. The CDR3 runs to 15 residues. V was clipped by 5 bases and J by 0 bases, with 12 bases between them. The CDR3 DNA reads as TGTGCCAGCAGTCTCCAGGATTTGAGCACAGATACGCAGTATTTT. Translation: CASSLQDLSTDTQYF.

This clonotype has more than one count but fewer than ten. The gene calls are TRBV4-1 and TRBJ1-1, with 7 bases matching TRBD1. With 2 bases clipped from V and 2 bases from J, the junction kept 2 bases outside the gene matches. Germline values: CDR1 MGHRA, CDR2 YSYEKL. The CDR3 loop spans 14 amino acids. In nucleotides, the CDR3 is TGCGCCAGCAGCCAAAGACAGGGTAACACTGAAGCTTTCTTT. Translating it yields CASSQRQGNTEAFF.

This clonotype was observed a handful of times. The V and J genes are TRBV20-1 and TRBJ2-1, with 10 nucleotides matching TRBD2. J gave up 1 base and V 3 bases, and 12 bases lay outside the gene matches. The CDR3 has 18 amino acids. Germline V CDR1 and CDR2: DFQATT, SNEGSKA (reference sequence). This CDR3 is CSASTSGTGRGSYNEQFF. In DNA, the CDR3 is TGCAGTGCTAGTACTAGCGGGACCGGAAGGGGGTCCTACAATGAGCAGTTCTTC.

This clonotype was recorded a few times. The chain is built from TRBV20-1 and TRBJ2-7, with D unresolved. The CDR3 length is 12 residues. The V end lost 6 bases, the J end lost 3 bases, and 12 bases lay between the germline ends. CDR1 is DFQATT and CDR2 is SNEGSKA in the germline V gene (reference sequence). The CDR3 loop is CSASMRGYEQYF. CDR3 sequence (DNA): TGCAGTGCATCAATGCGTGGCTACGAGCAGTACTTC.

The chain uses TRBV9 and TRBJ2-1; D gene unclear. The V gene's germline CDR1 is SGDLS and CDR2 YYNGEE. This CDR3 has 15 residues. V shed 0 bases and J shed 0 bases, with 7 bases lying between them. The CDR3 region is CASSVVQSSYNEQFF. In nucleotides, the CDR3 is TGTGCCAGCAGCGTAGTACAGAGCTCCTACAATGAGCAGTTCTTC.

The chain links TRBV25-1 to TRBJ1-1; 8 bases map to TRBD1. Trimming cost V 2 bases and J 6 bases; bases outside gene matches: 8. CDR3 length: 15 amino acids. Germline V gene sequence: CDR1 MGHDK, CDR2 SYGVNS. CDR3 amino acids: CASSEDRTGPPEAFF. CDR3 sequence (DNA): TGTGCCAGCAGTGAAGATCGGACAGGGCCCCCTGAAGCTTTCTTT.

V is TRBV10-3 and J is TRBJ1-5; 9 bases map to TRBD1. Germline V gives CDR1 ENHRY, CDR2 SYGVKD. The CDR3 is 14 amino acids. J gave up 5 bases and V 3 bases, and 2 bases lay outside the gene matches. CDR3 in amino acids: CAISERQGDQPQHF. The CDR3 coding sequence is TGTGCCATCAGTGAACGACAGGGGGATCAGCCCCAGCATTTT.

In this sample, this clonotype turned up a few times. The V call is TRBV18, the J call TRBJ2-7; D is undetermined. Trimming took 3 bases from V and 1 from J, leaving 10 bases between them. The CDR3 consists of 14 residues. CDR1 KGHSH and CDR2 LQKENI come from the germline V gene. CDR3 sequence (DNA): TGTGCCAGCTCACCTACAAGTCAATCCTACGAGCAGTACTTC. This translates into CASSPTSQSYEQYF.

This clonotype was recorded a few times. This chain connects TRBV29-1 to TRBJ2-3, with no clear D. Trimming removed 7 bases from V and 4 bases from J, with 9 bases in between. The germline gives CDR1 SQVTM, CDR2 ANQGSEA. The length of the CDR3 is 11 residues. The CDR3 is CSAPYPDTQYF. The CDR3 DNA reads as TGCAGCGCCCCGTACCCAGATACGCAGTATTTT.

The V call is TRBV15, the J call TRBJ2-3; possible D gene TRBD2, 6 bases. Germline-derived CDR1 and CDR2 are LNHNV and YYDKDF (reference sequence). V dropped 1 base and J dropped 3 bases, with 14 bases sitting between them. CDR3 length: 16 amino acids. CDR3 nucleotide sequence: TGTGCCACCAGCAGAGTTAAGCGGAGGGGTACAGATACGCAGTATTTT. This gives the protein CATSRVKRRGTDTQYF.

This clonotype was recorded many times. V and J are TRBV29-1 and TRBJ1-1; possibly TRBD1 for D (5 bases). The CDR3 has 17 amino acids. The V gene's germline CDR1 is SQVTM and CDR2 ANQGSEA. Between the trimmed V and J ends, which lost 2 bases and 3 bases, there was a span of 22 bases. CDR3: CSVEKPGGAFLYTEAFF. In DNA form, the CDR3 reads TGCAGCGTTGAAAAACCGGGGGGAGCATTTCTATACACTGAAGCTTTCTTT.

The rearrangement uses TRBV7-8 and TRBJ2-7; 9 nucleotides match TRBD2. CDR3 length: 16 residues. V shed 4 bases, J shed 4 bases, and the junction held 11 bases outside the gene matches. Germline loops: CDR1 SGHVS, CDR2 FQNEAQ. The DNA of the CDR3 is TGTGCCAGCAGCTCCTCCCGCGGGGGGGCGAGATACGAGCAGTACTTC. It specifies CASSSSRGGARYEQYF.

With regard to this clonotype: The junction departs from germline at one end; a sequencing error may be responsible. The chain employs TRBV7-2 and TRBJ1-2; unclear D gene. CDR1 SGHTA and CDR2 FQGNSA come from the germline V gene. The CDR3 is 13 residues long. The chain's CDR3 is CASSLEEIYGYTF. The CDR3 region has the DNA TGTGCCAGCAGTTTAGAGGAGATCTATGGCTACACCTTC.

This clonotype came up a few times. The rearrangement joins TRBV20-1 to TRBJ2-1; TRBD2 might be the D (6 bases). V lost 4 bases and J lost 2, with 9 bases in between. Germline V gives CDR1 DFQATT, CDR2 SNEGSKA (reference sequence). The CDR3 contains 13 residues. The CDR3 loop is CSATGSAYNEQFF. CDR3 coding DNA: TGCAGTGCTACCGGGAGTGCCTACAATGAGCAGTTCTTC.

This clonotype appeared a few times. For the CDR3, the DNA is TGTGCCAGCAGTCTTATGCCCGTAGAAGAGAGCTACGAGCAGTACTTC. Translated: CASSLMPVEESYEQYF. V usage is TRBV27 and J usage is TRBJ2-7; D is undetermined. CDR1 and CDR2 from the germline V gene are MNHEY and SMNVEV (reference sequence). This CDR3 is 16 amino acids long. V shed 5 bases and J shed 3 bases, with 20 bases lying between them.

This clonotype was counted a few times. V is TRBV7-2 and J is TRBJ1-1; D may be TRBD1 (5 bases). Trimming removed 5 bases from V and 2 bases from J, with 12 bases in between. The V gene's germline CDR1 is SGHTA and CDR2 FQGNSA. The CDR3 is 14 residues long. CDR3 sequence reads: CASSLQTVNTEAFF. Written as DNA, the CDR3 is TGTGCCAGCAGCCTACAGACAGTAAACACTGAAGCTTTCTTT.

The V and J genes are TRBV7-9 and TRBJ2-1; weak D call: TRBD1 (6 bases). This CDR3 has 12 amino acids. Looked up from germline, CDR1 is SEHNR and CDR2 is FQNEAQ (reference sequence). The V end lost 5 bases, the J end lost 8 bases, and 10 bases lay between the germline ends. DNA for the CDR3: TGTGCCAGCAGCAACAGGGTAGATGAGCAGTTCTTC. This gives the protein CASSNRVDEQFF.

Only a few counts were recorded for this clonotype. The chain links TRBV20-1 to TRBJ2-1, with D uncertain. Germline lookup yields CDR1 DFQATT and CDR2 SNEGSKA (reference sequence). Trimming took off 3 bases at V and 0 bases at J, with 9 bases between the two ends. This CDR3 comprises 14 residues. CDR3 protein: CSASLESSYNEQFF. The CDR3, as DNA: TGCAGTGCTAGCCTGGAGAGCTCCTACAATGAGCAGTTCTTC.